The 25 T cell receptor beta chains reported below all come from one sample, sequenced in a study of CD8 T cells in ankylosing spondylitis. TCRdb redid the calling of the 5' RACE reads with MiXCR, one entry per CDR3 protein. This table has some 71,000 distinct CDR3 sequences, roughly 5% appearing once. Material for sequencing was blood, either unsorted or a sorted T cell fraction (not recorded which). These receptors were obtained from a male donor with ankylosing spondylitis or in good health (not recorded which).

This clonotype was found many times. The chain employs TRBV4-3 and TRBJ2-7, with 10 bases that match TRBD2. The CDR3 sequence is 15 residues long. The J segment lost 1 base and the V segment lost 4 bases, leaving 4 bases of the junction unmatched. CDR1 LGHNA and CDR2 YSLEER come from the germline V gene. The CDR3 loop is CASSLLAGGSYEQYF. The CDR3 nucleotides read TGCGCCAGCAGCCTATTAGCGGGGGGTTCCTACGAGCAGTACTTC.

This clonotype was seen ten or more times. The V and J genes are TRBV9 and TRBJ2-1; D might be TRBD2 (6 bases). Germline CDR1 reads SGDLS; CDR2 reads YYNGEE. CDR3 length equals 17 residues. The V gene lost 3 bases and the J gene lost 5 bases, with 21 bases spanning the gap. The CDR3 loop reads CASSDPVPGGFNNEQFF. In DNA form, the CDR3 reads TGTGCCAGCAGCGATCCCGTCCCCGGGGGTTTCAACAATGAGCAGTTCTTC.

The sample holds many counts of this clonotype. The chain combines TRBV21-1 with TRBJ1-4; TRBD1, the D gene given by the table, was not confirmed from the DNA. TRBV21-1 is deemed a pseudogene. The length of the CDR3 is 14 residues. CDR3 DNA: TGTGCCAGCAGTGAGACAGGGTGTAATGAAAAACTGTTTTTT. Translation gives CASSETGCNEKLFF.

This chain joins TRBV20-1 and TRBJ2-3; no definite D call. Germline V CDR1 and CDR2: DFQATT, SNEGSKA (reference sequence). Trimming shortened V by 3 bases and J by 2 bases, and 12 bases separated the two germline ends. This CDR3 has 14 residues. The CDR3, as DNA: TGCAGTGCTAGTGTCCCGTCGGACACAGATACGCAGTATTTT. Encoded protein: CSASVPSDTDTQYF.

A note on this clonotype: This may stem from a read error, because a much larger clone lies one nucleotide away. V usage is TRBV7-9 and J usage is TRBJ2-7, with D possibly TRBD1 on 6 matching bases. CDR3 length: 12 residues. Per the germline V gene, CDR1 is SEHNR and CDR2 is FQNEAQ (reference sequence). The CDR3 loop reads CTSSTGSYEQYF. Here the CDR3 DNA reads TGTACCAGCAGCACAGGGAGCTACGAGCAGTACTTC.

This clonotype was recorded at least ten times. The chain joins TRBV7-2 to TRBJ2-7; the D gene is possibly TRBD1 (6 bases). This CDR3 has 15 amino acids. The germline CDR1 and CDR2 sequences are SGHTA and FQGNSA. V lost 2 bases, J lost 3 bases, and 14 bases lay in between. In nucleotides, the CDR3 is TGTGCCAGCAGCTTACCCAACCGACAGGTCTACGAGCAGTACTTC. It is translated as CASSLPNRQVYEQYF.

This clonotype was counted at least ten times. The CDR3 region is CASSEWFPTSSYNEQFF. In nucleotides, the CDR3 is TGTGCCAGTTCTGAGTGGTTTCCCACAAGCTCCTACAATGAGCAGTTCTTC. The V call is TRBV6-2 or TRBV6-3, the J call TRBJ2-1; D not resolved. CDR1 is MNHEY, CDR2 SVGEGT, per germline. Trimming took 9 bases from V and 0 from J, leaving 21 bases between them. The CDR3 extends over 17 amino acids.

V usage is TRBV12-3 or TRBV12-4 and J usage is TRBJ2-2, with 9 bases lining up with TRBD1. The length of the CDR3 is 19 residues. The trim removed 10 bases at V and 4 bases at J, leaving 22 bases unmatched. DNA of the CDR3: TGTGCCATCTGTTCCGACTCCTCCGGGACAGGGTTTTTCACCGGGGAGCTGTTTTTT. This gives the protein CAICSDSSGTGFFTGELFF.

Only a few counts were recorded for this clonotype. This sequence joins TRBV7-2 and TRBJ1-6, with D possibly matching TRBD1 (6 bases). CDR1 is SGHTA and CDR2 is FQGNSA in the germline V gene. Trimming shortened V by 1 base and J by 8 bases, and 15 bases separated the two germline ends. This CDR3 spans 16 amino acids. This CDR3 reads CASSLDAGAGDSPLHF. In DNA, the CDR3 is TGTGCCAGCAGCTTAGATGCAGGGGCAGGGGATTCACCCCTCCACTTT.

This clonotype was seen many times. V and J are TRBV20-1 and TRBJ2-1; D is perhaps TRBD1 or TRBD2 (6 bases each). The CDR3 extends over 15 amino acids. The germline gives CDR1 DFQATT, CDR2 SNEGSKA (reference sequence). Trimming removed 3 bases from V and 0 bases from J, with 12 bases in between. The CDR3 region is CSASYTGASYNEQFF. The DNA of the CDR3 is TGCAGTGCTAGTTATACGGGGGCCTCCTACAATGAGCAGTTCTTC.

This clonotype was seen ten or more times. V and J are TRBV5-1 and TRBJ2-7, with TRBD2 matching 11 bases. V was clipped by 4 bases and J by 2 bases; unmatched bases: 2. Germline V gene sequence: CDR1 SGHRS, CDR2 YFSETQ. The CDR3 sequence is 14 residues long. The CDR3 loop reads CASSATSGTYEQYF. The CDR3 region has the DNA TGCGCCAGCAGCGCGACTAGCGGGACCTACGAGCAGTACTTC. The full variable domain, its missing parts supplied by reference TRBV5-1 and TRBJ2-7, is KAGVTQTPRYLIKTRGQQVTLSCSPISGHRSVSWYQQTPGQGLQFLFEYFSETQRNKGNFPGRFSGRQFSNSRSEMNVSTLELGDSALYLCASSATSGTYEQYFGPGTRLTVT.

This clonotype occurred many times. The CDR3 sequence: CASSLSRGGSYEQYF. The CDR3, as DNA: TGTGCCAGCAGTTTATCGCGGGGGGGCTCCTACGAGCAGTACTTC. The chain carries TRBV27 and TRBJ2-7; 9 bases fit TRBD2. Germline V gene lookup returns CDR1 MNHEY and CDR2 SMNVEV (reference sequence). Trimming cost V 0 bases and J 0 bases; bases outside gene matches: 0. The CDR3 extends over 15 amino acids.

At least ten counts were recorded for this clonotype. This chain links TRBV25-1 with TRBJ2-2; 10 nucleotides match TRBD2. The V gene's germline CDR1 is MGHDK and CDR2 SYGVNS. V lost 2 bases, J lost 3 bases, and 15 bases stayed unmatched. The CDR3 has 20 residues. CDR3 in amino acids: CASSEGGASGGSVDTGELFF. For the CDR3, the DNA is TGTGCCAGCAGTGAAGGGGGGGCTAGCGGGGGTAGTGTGGACACCGGGGAGCTGTTTTTT.

This clonotype was counted at least ten times. CDR3 bases: TGCGCCAGCAGCTTGGGGGAGAATGAGCAGTTCTTC. Amino acid sequence: CASSLGENEQFF. The rearrangement joins TRBV5-1 to TRBJ2-1, with D possibly matching TRBD2 (5 bases). The germline V and J ends were trimmed by 0 bases and 7 bases, with 5 bases remaining between them. The CDR3 is 12 residues long. Germline-derived CDR1 and CDR2 are SGHRS and YFSETQ.

This clonotype was found many times. The genes are TRBV18 and TRBJ2-7; no clear D. In germline, CDR1 is KGHSH, CDR2 LQKENI. This CDR3 contains 13 residues. V shed 3 bases and J shed 2 bases, with 8 bases lying between them. The CDR3 region has the DNA TGTGCCAGCTCACCCGCGAATGCCTACGAGCAGTACTTC. Its translation: CASSPANAYEQYF.

This chain uses TRBV29-1 with TRBJ2-2; 10 positions match TRBD1. Trimming took 5 bases from V and 5 from J; bases not matched to a gene: 11. CDR1 and CDR2 from the germline V gene are SQVTM and ANQGSEA. The CDR3 consists of 16 residues. This chain's CDR3 is CSVLAAGTGETGELFF. In DNA, the CDR3 is TGCAGCGTTCTGGCCGCCGGGACAGGGGAGACCGGGGAGCTGTTTTTT.

This clonotype has a count of ten or more. The chain has TRBV21-1 and TRBJ2-4; TRBD1 is the table's D call, not checked against the DNA. TRBV21-1 is designated a pseudogene. The length of the CDR3 is 16 residues. CDR3 sequence reads: CASSNLTGAAKNIQYF. The CDR3 DNA follows: TGTGCCAGCAGCAACCTTACAGGGGCGGCCAAAAACATTCAGTACTTC.

This clonotype was counted at least ten times. This sequence joins TRBV11-2 and TRBJ2-7; D might be TRBD1 (6 bases). CDR1 is SGHAT and CDR2 is FQNNGV in the germline V gene. V lost 5 bases and J 6 bases, leaving 29 bases between the germline ends. The CDR3 covers 18 residues. The CDR3 bases are TGTGCCAGCAGCACGAACTACGCGAAAACAGGGATCAGGGGCGAGCAGTACTTC. Its protein is CASSTNYAKTGIRGEQYF.

This clonotype was detected ten times or more. J is TRBJ2-7 and V is TRBV20-1; TRBD2 agrees at 11 bases. This CDR3 has 15 amino acids. Germline values: CDR1 DFQATT, CDR2 SNEGSKA (reference sequence). Trimming took 5 bases from V and 4 from J; bases not matched to a gene: 10. The CDR3 is CSADGNVAGGYEQYF. The CDR3 coding sequence is TGCAGTGCTGACGGCAATGTAGCGGGGGGGTACGAGCAGTACTTC.

This clonotype was found many times. The chain carries TRBV27 and TRBJ1-4, with TRBD1 matching 9 bases. CDR1 MNHEY and CDR2 SMNVEV come from the germline V gene (reference sequence). J gave up 6 bases and V 6 bases, and 2 bases lay outside the gene matches. The length of the CDR3 is 13 residues. This CDR3 reads CASRGQGYEKLFF. CDR3 coding DNA: TGTGCCAGCAGGGGACAGGGTTATGAAAAACTGTTTTTT. Filled out from reference TRBV27 and TRBJ1-4, the complete variable domain reads EAQVTQNPRYLITVTGKKLTVTCSQNMNHEYMSWYRQDPGLGLRQIYYSMNVEVTDKGDVPEGYKVSRKEKRNFPLILESPSPNQTSLYFCASRGQGYEKLFFGSGTQLSVL.

This clonotype was detected a few times. This chain links TRBV7-9 with TRBJ2-1, with 7 positions matching TRBD1. CDR1 SEHNR and CDR2 FQNEAQ come from the germline V gene (reference sequence). The CDR3 sequence is 15 residues long. J lost 1 base, V lost 4 bases, and 4 bases had no gene match. The CDR3 DNA reads TGTGCCAGCAGCTCGACAGGGTTTTCCTACAATGAGCAGTTCTTC. This sequence encodes CASSSTGFSYNEQFF.

Ten or more counts support this clonotype. The chain has TRBV4-3 and TRBJ2-1; D gene uncertain. Deletions cut 5 bases from V and 7 bases from J, with 9 bases between. The CDR3 totals 12 residues. Germline lookup yields CDR1 LGHNA and CDR2 YSLEER. The CDR3 DNA is TGCGCCAGCAGCTCCAGAGCAAATGAGCAGTTCTTC. It is translated as CASSSRANEQFF.

This clonotype was picked up many times. This sequence joins TRBV29-1 and TRBJ1-5; 8 bases fit TRBD1. The CDR3 extends over 13 amino acids. CDR1 and CDR2 (germline): SQVTM, ANQGSEA. The V segment lost 6 bases and the J segment 4 bases; nucleotides outside the gene matches: 5. CDR3: CSVQTGVNQPQHF. In DNA form, the CDR3 reads TGCAGCGTACAGACAGGGGTAAATCAGCCCCAGCATTTT.

This clonotype was observed many times. CDR3 residues: CSATGLYGYTF. For the CDR3, the DNA is TGCAGTGCAACGGGCCTCTATGGCTACACCTTC. V is TRBV20-1 and J is TRBJ1-2; D remains unclear. The CDR3 consists of 11 residues. In germline, CDR1 is DFQATT, CDR2 SNEGSKA (reference sequence). Trimming removed 6 bases from V and 4 bases from J, with 9 bases in between.

The V and J genes are TRBV12-3 or TRBV12-4 and TRBJ2-2; 8 bases align to TRBD2. V lost 2 bases and J lost 7; bases outside the gene matches: 9. This CDR3 region has 16 residues. CDR3 loop: CASSLWLAGPSGELFF. The CDR3 coding sequence is TGTGCCAGCAGTTTATGGCTAGCGGGTCCGAGCGGGGAGCTGTTTTTT.